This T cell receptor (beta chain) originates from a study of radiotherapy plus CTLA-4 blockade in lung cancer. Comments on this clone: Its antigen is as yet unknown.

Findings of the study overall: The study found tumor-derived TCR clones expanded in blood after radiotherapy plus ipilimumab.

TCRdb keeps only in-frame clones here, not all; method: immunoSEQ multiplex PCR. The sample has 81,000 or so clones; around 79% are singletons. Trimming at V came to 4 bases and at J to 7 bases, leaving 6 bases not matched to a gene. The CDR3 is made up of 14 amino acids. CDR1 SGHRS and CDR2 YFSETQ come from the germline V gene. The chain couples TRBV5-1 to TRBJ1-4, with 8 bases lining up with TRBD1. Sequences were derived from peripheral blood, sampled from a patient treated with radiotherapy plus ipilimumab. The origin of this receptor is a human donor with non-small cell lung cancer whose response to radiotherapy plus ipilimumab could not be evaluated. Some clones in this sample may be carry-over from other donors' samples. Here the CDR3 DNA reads TGCGCCAGCAGCCCGACAGGGGTGGTTGAAAAACTGTTTTTT. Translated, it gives CASSPTGVVEKLFF.